This T cell receptor (beta chain) was captured in a study of Graves' ophthalmopathy and Graves' hyperthyroidism. Whole-study findings and limits: Most expanded clonotypes from thyroid (those above 0.001 frequency) were also found in blood.

Every ophthalmopathy donor presented moderate-to-severe activity, CAS ≥3, NOSPECS ≥4 and duration under 3 months. Diagnosis was based on clinical symptoms, serum thyroxine, TRAb, thyroid ultrasound and orbital computed tomography. Germline V gene sequence: CDR1 KGHDR, CDR2 SFDVKD. Trimming shortened V by 9 bases and J by 8 bases, and 15 bases separated the two germline ends. This CDR3 contains 12 residues. In this sample, this clonotype turned up many times. Its target is not known. CDR3 regions of TCR beta were amplified from RNA transcripts. First-round RT-PCR employed HTBI primers, with a second-round multiplex PCR after it. Using its own MiXCR run on the multiplex PCR reads, TCRdb lists one record per CDR3 protein. The data hold about 220,000 distinct CDR3 sequences, with under 25% observed a single time.

The sequenced material came from peripheral blood. This TCR was sampled from a woman in her forties or fifties with Graves' ophthalmopathy. The chain uses TRBV24-1 and TRBJ1-2; a weak D match, TRBD1 (5 bases). CDR3 amino acids: CATAGTMTGYTF. Here the CDR3 DNA reads TGTGCCACCGCCGGGACGATGACCGGCTACACCTTC.